Sequencing of this T cell receptor beta chain was carried out in a study of cytomegalovirus exposure and HLA in healthy donors. Study in general: According to later analysis, the same platform produced the 120 validation and around 730 first-cohort repertoires.

Measured with immunoSEQ multiplex PCR; TCRdb has only the in-frame clones, and not every one. The table has 100,000 to 150,000 clones, roughly nine tenths seen once; the top ten hold around 1.1%. On this clone: Its antigen remains unidentified.

General study findings and limits: Rare TCR sequences dominated, though some public TCRs recurred in many donors. According to the study, roughly 160 TCR beta chains were cytomegalovirus-associated.

The germline gives CDR1 MNHEY, CDR2 SMNVEV (reference sequence). There are 15 residues in the CDR3. After removal of 5 bases from V and 8 bases from J, the junction contained 9 bases not matched to a gene. The sequenced material came from PBMCs. The receptor's source is a woman between 18 and 29 years old in good health and CMV-seronegative. The chain combines TRBV27 with TRBJ2-1, with 10 positions matching TRBD2. The CDR3 DNA follows: TGTGCCAGCAGTCCCACAGGACTAGCGGCCGATGAGCAGTTCTTC. Translation gives CASSPTGLAADEQFF.